A selection of T cell receptor beta chains follows, all from one sample in a study of T cell responses to AZD1222 COVID-19 vaccine. Method: immunoSEQ multiplex PCR; TCRdb's copy keeps in-frame clones and lacks some. The table records some 130,000 clones, roughly 91% of them present only once. The specimen was peripheral blood, collected 28 days after the second AZD1222 dose. These TCRs come from an adult who received the AZD1222 COVID-19 vaccine. Each CDR3 is given with its conserved first and last residue. The D gene is left open where the match is weak. Clone size appears in some rows only: once, few, many, or a class for an expanded clone.

j_call | clone_size | d_call | v_call | cdr3_nt | cdr3_aa
TRBJ1-2 | NA | TRBD1 | TRBV5-1 | TGCGCCAGCAGCCCCCAGGGACAGGGAGATGGCTACACCTTC | CASSPQGQGDGYTF
TRBJ2-3 | NA | NA | TRBV6-4 | TGTGCCAGCAGTGATAGGGGGGCGCAGACAGATACGCAGTATTTT | CASSDRGAQTDTQYF
TRBJ2-5 | few | NA | TRBV28 | TGTGCCAGCAGTTTGGGAGGGGGAGTGGAGACCCAGTACTTC | CASSLGGGVETQYF
TRBJ2-1 | NA | TRBD2 | TRBV11-2 | TGTGCCAGCAGAAAAGCGGGAGGGCCAGAGTTCTTC | CASRKAGGPEFF
TRBJ2-2 | NA | TRBD1 | TRBV19 | TGTGCCAGTAACCCCCTTCGCCGGGACAGGGGGGGCACCGGGGAGCTGTTTTTT | CASNPLRRDRGGTGELFF
TRBJ2-7 | NA | NA | TRBV2 | TGTGCCAGCATCTCGACTAGGATTTCTTACGAGCAGTACTTC | CASISTRISYEQYF
TRBJ1-1 | once | TRBD1 | TRBV28 | TGTGCCAGCAGTTTGGTCAGGGGGTTGAACACTGAAGCTTTCTTT | CASSLVRGLNTEAFF
TRBJ2-5 | NA | NA | TRBV3-1/TRBV3-2 | TGTGCCAGCAGCGTCATCGGAGAGACCCAGTACTTC | CASSVIGETQYF
TRBJ1-1 | NA | NA | TRBV4-1 | TGCGCCAGCAGCCAAGTGGGGGCCACGGAAGCTTTCTTT | CASSQVGATEAFF
TRBJ1-2 | NA | TRBD1 | TRBV11-3 | TGTGCCAGCAGCTTAGTTGTCGGGACAGCTCATTATGGCTACACCTTC | CASSLVVGTAHYGYTF
TRBJ2-3 | few | TRBD1 | TRBV29-1 | TGCAGCACCCGAGGGACAGGGGTAACAGATACGCAGTATTTT | CSTRGTGVTDTQYF
TRBJ2-3 | NA | TRBD2 | TRBV6-5 | TGTGCCAGCGGTAGGGCGGGAGTCACAGATACGCAGTATTTT | CASGRAGVTDTQYF
TRBJ1-6 | NA | NA | TRBV28 | TGTGCCACCTCCCGTCCGTATAATTCACCCCTCCACTTT | CATSRPYNSPLHF
TRBJ1-4 | NA | NA | TRBV7-9 | TGTGCCAGCAGCCCCAGGACAGCAACTAATGAAAAACTGTTTTTT | CASSPRTATNEKLFF
TRBJ2-3 | NA | TRBD2 | TRBV2 | TGTGCCAGCACCGGGACTAGGACAGATACGCAGTATTTT | CASTGTRTDTQYF
TRBJ2-2 | NA | TRBD2 | TRBV9 | TGTGCCAGCAGCGTAGACGGGCTAGCGGGGACCGGGGAGCTGTTTTTT | CASSVDGLAGTGELFF
TRBJ1-4 | once | NA | TRBV7-8 | TGTGCCAGCAGCTTAGGGGCCGGGGCAACTAATGAAAAACTGTTTTTT | CASSLGAGATNEKLFF
TRBJ2-3 | NA | TRBD2 | TRBV5-1 | TGCGCCAGCAGCCAGGGGGTAGCGGGAGCTGGAGATACGCAGTATTTT | CASSQGVAGAGDTQYF
TRBJ2-3 | once | NA | TRBV7-3 | TGTGCCAGCAGCTTAAGTGGGGGCTCGTTTGCAGATACGCAGTATTTT | CASSLSGGSFADTQYF
TRBJ1-1 | NA | NA | TRBV10-3 | TGTGCCATTGGTTCAGGGGTCACTGAAGCTTTCTTT | CAIGSGVTEAFF
TRBJ2-7 | NA | TRBD2 | TRBV6-1 | TGTGCCTGCAGACTAGCGGGAGAAACCTACGAGCAGTACTTC | CACRLAGETYEQYF
TRBJ1-1 | NA | TRBD1 | TRBV7-3 | TGTGCCAGCAGCTTAAGCGGACAGGGGACCACTGAAGCTTTCTTT | CASSLSGQGTTEAFF
TRBJ2-3 | NA | TRBD1 | TRBV5-1 | TGCGCCAGCAGCTCGGACAGGGAGCGCAACACAGATACGCAGTATTTT | CASSSDRERNTDTQYF
TRBJ1-5 | NA | NA | TRBV4-1 | TGCGCCAGCAGCCAAGATTGGAGGGAGCCCCAGCATTTT | CASSQDWREPQHF